This T cell receptor (beta chain) stems from a study of blood T cell repertoires in COVID-19. Study background: There were acute and convalescent COVID-19 samples, and they came from the United States, Italy and Spain. The cDNA or gDNA used as material had been derived from T cells, B-cell-depleted T cells, or PBMCs.

The CDR3 is 16 amino acids. J lost 3 bases, V lost 2 bases, and 9 bases had no gene match. Germline lookup yields CDR1 MDHEN and CDR2 SYDVKM. Authors' data handling: Amplification from reference gene primers served as the basis for estimated nucleated cell counts. Clones were read by immunoSEQ multiplex PCR, and TCRdb kept only the in-frame ones, dropping some. That table is the source of V, J and clone size, and D and trimming were worked out from the DNA. The data show 170,000 or so clones, with roughly 88% seen just once and roughly 2.9% held by the top ten. The sequenced sample consisted of peripheral blood. The sequence was collected from an older woman with acute or convalescent COVID-19. The rearrangement joins TRBV28 to TRBJ1-2, with TRBD1 identical over 7 bases. This chain's CDR3 is CASSLITGDLDYGYTF. CDR3 coding DNA: TGTGCCAGCAGTTTAATTACAGGGGACCTAGACTATGGCTACACCTTC.